The 6 T cell receptor beta chains in this list originate from one sample, sequenced in a study of monozygotic twins with inflammatory bowel disease. From its re-call of the 5' RACE reads, TCRdb lists each CDR3 protein once, without DNA. This listing includes under 200,000 distinct CDR3 sequences. The material sequenced was blood. The receptors originated from a human donor with ulcerative colitis or Crohn's disease, or a healthy co-twin of an affected twin (not recorded which).

CDR3 residues: CASSSDLAVPYEQYF. V gene TRBV7-2 combines with J gene TRBJ2-7; TCRdb designates TRBD2, a call that cannot be tested without DNA. The germline CDR1 and CDR2 sequences are SGHTA and FQGNSA. The CDR3 sequence is 15 residues long.

The CDR3 here is CASREGGSSYNEQFF. The V gene is TRBV18, the J gene TRBJ2-1. Germline V gene lookup returns CDR1 KGHSH and CDR2 LQKENI. CDR3 size: 15 residues.

The chain has TRBV4-1 and TRBJ2-1. The CDR3 spans 16 residues. CDR1 is MGHRA and CDR2 is YSYEKL in the germline V gene. CDR3 sequence reads: CASSQPRIDVDDEQFF.

V and J are TRBV27 and TRBJ1-1; absent DNA, TCRdb's TRBD1 call cannot be checked. CDR3 length: 15 residues. From germline, CDR1 is MNHEY and CDR2 SMNVEV (reference sequence). CDR3 residues: CASSLYGQGATEAFF.

The V and J genes are TRBV29-1 and TRBJ2-1; TCRdb names TRBD2, which stays unverified in the absence of DNA. The CDR3 sequence is 17 residues long. From germline, CDR1 is SQVTM and CDR2 ANQGSEA. The CDR3 protein is CSVEAPVGGPNYNEQFF.

CDR3 sequence reads: CASSSGLEGREQFF. The J gene is TRBJ2-1, the V gene TRBV5-1; the TCRdb D gene call, TRBD2, has no DNA to confirm it. Per germline, CDR1 SGHRS and CDR2 YFSETQ. The CDR3 extends over 14 amino acids.